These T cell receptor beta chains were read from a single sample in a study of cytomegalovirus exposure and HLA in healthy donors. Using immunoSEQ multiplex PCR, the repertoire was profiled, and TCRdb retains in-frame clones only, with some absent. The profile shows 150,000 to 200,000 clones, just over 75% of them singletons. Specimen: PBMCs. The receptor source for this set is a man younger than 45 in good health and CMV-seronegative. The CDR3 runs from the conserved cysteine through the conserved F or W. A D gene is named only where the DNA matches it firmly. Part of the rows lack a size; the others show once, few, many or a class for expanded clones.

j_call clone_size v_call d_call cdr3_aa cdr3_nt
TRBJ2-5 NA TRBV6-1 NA CASRIVAERQETQYF TGTGCCAGCAGGATAGTAGCGGAGAGACAAGAGACCCAGTACTTC
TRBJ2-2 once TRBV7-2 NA CASSLAEIGTGELFF TGTGCCAGCAGCTTAGCCGAGATTGGCACCGGGGAGCTGTTTTTT
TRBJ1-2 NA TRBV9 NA CASSVAGPPNYGYTF TGTGCCAGCAGCGTTGCTGGGCCTCCTAACTATGGCTACACCTTC
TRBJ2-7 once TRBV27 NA CASSYGSGDGEQYF TGTGCCAGCAGCTACGGTTCGGGAGATGGCGAGCAGTACTTC
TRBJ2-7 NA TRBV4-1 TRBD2 CASSQGGTSGSLAYEQYF TGCGCCAGCAGCCAAGGTGGGACTAGCGGGAGTTTGGCCTACGAGCAGTACTTC
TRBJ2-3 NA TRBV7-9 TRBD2 CASSVSSGTADTQYF TGTGCCAGCAGCGTATCTAGCGGGACGGCAGATACGCAGTATTTT
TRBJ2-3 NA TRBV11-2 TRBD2 CASSLGLGKREASDTQYF TGTGCCAGCAGCTTAGGCCTCGGCAAGCGGGAGGCCTCAGATACGCAGTATTTT
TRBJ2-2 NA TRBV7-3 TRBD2 CASSLISGSVTGELFF TGTGCCAGCAGCTTAATAAGCGGGAGTGTTACCGGGGAGCTGTTTTTT
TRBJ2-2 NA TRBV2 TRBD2 CASSEGSGRVTGELFF TGTGCCAGCAGTGAAGGAAGCGGGAGGGTCACCGGGGAGCTGTTTTTT
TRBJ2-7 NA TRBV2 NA CASSDFLEQYF TGTGCCAGCAGTGACTTCCTTGAGCAGTACTTC
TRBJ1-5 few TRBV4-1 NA CASSLGSNQPQHF TGCGCCAGCAGCCTCGGGTCAAATCAGCCCCAGCATTTT
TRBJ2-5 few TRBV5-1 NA CASSLARAPGETQYF TGCGCCAGCAGCTTGGCACGGGCCCCGGGGGAGACCCAGTACTTC
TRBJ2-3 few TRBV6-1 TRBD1 CASSEAVAGQGADTQYF TGTGCCAGCAGTGAAGCGGTCGCGGGACAGGGGGCGGATACGCAGTATTTT
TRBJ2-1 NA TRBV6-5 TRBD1 CASTTGQGYNEQFF TGTGCCAGCACCACGGGACAGGGCTACAATGAGCAGTTCTTC
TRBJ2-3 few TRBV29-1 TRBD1 CSVEVGTGLTTDTQYF TGCAGCGTTGAAGTTGGGACAGGACTTACGACAGATACGCAGTATTTT
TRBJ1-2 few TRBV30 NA CAWRDITNYGYTF TGTGCCTGGAGGGACATTACTAACTATGGCTACACCTTC
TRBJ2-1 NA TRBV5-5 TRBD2 CASSLDPSGRTLFEQFF TGTGCCAGCAGCTTGGATCCTAGCGGGAGAACCCTCTTTGAGCAGTTCTTC
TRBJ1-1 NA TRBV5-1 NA CASSATVVRTEAFF TGCGCCAGCAGCGCCACAGTGGTCAGAACTGAAGCTTTCTTT
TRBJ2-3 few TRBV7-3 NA CASSFAGQNTDTQYF TGTGCCAGCAGCTTTGCGGGACAGAACACAGATACGCAGTATTTT
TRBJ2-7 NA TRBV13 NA CASSLAVSSYEQYF TGTGCCAGCAGCTTAGCCGTTAGCTCCTACGAGCAGTACTTC
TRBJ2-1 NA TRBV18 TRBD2 CASSPLTSGSSYNEQFF TGTGCCAGCTCACCCCTGACTAGCGGGAGTTCCTACAATGAGCAGTTCTTC
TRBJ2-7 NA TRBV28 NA CASSLGQGSHEQYF TGTGCCAGCAGTTTGGGGCAGGGTAGCCACGAGCAGTACTTC
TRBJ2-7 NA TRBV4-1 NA CASSQVGLTGVPSYEQYF TGCGCCAGCAGCCAAGTTGGATTGACGGGAGTCCCCTCCTACGAGCAGTACTTC
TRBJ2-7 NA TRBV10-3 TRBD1 CAISKTGGDSGEQYF TGTGCCATCAGTAAAACAGGGGGCGACAGTGGGGAGCAGTACTTC
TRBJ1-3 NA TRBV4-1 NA CASSRTQGGASGNTIYF TGCGCCAGCAGCCGCACCCAGGGTGGAGCCTCTGGAAACACCATATATTTT
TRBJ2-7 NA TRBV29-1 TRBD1 CSVVDRGTYEQYF TGCAGCGTCGTAGACAGGGGTACCTACGAGCAGTACTTC
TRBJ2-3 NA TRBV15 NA CATSRDFLASSTDTQYF TGTGCCACCAGCAGAGATTTTCTAGCGTCTAGCACAGATACGCAGTATTTT
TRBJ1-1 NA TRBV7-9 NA CASSPRQNTEAFF TGTGCCAGCAGCCCCAGACAGAACACTGAAGCTTTCTTT
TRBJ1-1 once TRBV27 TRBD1 CASSFRTGGTEAFF TGTGCCAGCAGTTTTCGGACAGGGGGCACTGAAGCTTTCTTT
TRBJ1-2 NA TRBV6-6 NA CASSYSGYGYTF TGTGCCAGCAGTTACTCCGGCTATGGCTACACCTTC
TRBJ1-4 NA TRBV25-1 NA CASSEYDSTTNEKLFF TGTGCCAGCAGTGAATACGACTCTACAACTAATGAAAAACTGTTTTTT
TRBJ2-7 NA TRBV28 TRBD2 CASSTSKLAGAYEQYF TGTGCCAGCAGTACCTCCAAACTAGCGGGAGCCTACGAGCAGTACTTC
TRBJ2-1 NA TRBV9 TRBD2 CASSVGASGSDEQFF TGTGCCAGCAGCGTAGGGGCTAGCGGGAGTGATGAGCAGTTCTTC
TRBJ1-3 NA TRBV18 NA CASSPPGRGNTIYF TGTGCCAGCTCACCACCAGGGAGAGGAAACACCATATATTTT
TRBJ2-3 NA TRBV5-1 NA CASSLGQRTSTDTQYF TGCGCCAGCAGCTTAGGACAGCGCACTAGCACAGATACGCAGTATTTT
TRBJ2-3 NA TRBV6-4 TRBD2 CASSDVGTSGVRTDTQYF TGTGCCAGCAGTGACGTAGGGACTAGCGGGGTGCGCACAGATACGCAGTATTTT
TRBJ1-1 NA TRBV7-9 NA CASSQRSKNTEAFF TGTGCCAGCAGCCAAAGAAGCAAAAACACTGAAGCTTTCTTT
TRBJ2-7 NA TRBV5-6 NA CASSLGQNQYF TGTGCCAGCAGCCTTGGACAGAACCAGTACTTC
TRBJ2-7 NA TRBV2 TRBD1 CASSLRTGNYEQYF TGTGCCAGCAGTCTCCGGACAGGGAATTACGAGCAGTACTTC
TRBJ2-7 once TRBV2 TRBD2 CATRASGSYEQYF TGTGCCACCAGAGCTAGCGGATCGTACGAGCAGTACTTC
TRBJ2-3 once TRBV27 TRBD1 CASNGQGIPTDTQYF TGTGCCAGCAATGGACAGGGGATCCCAACAGATACGCAGTATTTT
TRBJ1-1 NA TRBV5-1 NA CASTPSGLPNTEAFF TGCGCCAGCACCCCATCGGGACTCCCAAACACTGAAGCTTTCTTT
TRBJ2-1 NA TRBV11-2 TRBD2 CASSLAGSYNEQFF TGTGCCAGCAGCCTAGCGGGGTCCTACAATGAGCAGTTCTTC
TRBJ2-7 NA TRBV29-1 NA CSVLPQSGPEQYF TGCAGCGTGTTACCGCAGTCAGGGCCCGAGCAGTACTTC
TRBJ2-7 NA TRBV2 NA CASSFTRVEQYF TGTGCCAGCAGTTTTACGAGGGTTGAGCAGTACTTC
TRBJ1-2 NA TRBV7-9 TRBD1 CASSHGTGGLNYGYTF TGTGCCAGCAGCCACGGGACAGGGGGCCTAAACTATGGCTACACCTTC
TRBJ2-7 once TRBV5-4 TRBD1 CASSLMLGQGAYEQYF TGTGCCAGCAGCTTGATGTTAGGGCAGGGGGCCTACGAGCAGTACTTC
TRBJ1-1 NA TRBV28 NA CASSLLGSANTEAFF TGTGCCAGCAGTTTATTGGGCAGTGCGAACACTGAAGCTTTCTTT
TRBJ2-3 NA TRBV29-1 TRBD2 CSVDGLAGVPDTQYF TGCAGCGTTGATGGGCTAGCGGGAGTCCCGGATACGCAGTATTTT
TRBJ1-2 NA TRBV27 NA CASSSFFVGHRRFYGYTF TGTGCCAGCAGTTCCTTCTTCGTAGGACATAGACGATTCTATGGCTACACCTTC
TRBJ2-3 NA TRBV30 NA CAWSVQADTQYF TGTGCCTGGAGTGTACAGGCAGATACGCAGTATTTT
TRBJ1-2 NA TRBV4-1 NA CASSFDANFMRQGYYTF TGCGCCAGCAGCTTCGACGCGAATTTTATGCGCCAGGGTTACTACACCTTC
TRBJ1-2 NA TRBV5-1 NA CASSFGETYGYTF TGCGCCAGCAGCTTTGGAGAAACTTATGGCTACACCTTC
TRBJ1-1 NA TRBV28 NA CASSLRRQANTEAFF TGTGCCAGCAGTTTAAGGAGACAGGCGAACACTGAAGCTTTCTTT
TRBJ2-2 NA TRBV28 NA CASRLTGNTGELFF TGTGCCAGCAGATTGACAGGGAACACCGGGGAGCTGTTTTTT